A selection of T cell receptor beta chains follows, all from one sample in a study of blood T cell repertoires in COVID-19. Clones were sequenced by immunoSEQ multiplex PCR, and TCRdb holds only the in-frame ones, with some missing. The sample lists 200,000 to 250,000 clones; roughly 87% were seen once. Sample: PBMCs or T cells enriched from blood (not recorded which). Receptors originate from a man aged 25-45 years who had recovered from COVID-19. The CDR3 runs from the conserved cysteine through the conserved F or W. The D gene is left open where the match is weak. Some rows have no size entry. The others give once, few or many, or a class for an expanded clone.

J | D | size | V | DNA | CDR3
TRBJ1-2 | TRBD1 | . | TRBV28 | TGTGCCAGCAGTGACGGACAGGGTACTTCGGGCTACACCTTC | CASSDGQGTSGYTF
TRBJ1-5 | . | . | TRBV25-1 | TGTGCCAGCAGTGATTTGAGTAGCAATCAGCCCCAGCATTTT | CASSDLSSNQPQHF
TRBJ2-1 | . | . | TRBV11-2 | TGTGCCAGCAGCTTACGGGGGACGACATACAATGAGCAGTTCTTC | CASSLRGTTYNEQFF
TRBJ2-5 | . | . | TRBV20-1 | TGCAGTGCTAGTGTAGGGAGACAAGAGACCCAGTACTTC | CSASVGRQETQYF
TRBJ2-1 | . | . | TRBV11-1 | TGTGCCAGCAGCTTTAGGGGCGGTCTTGAGCAGTTCTTC | CASSFRGGLEQFF
TRBJ1-6 | . | few | TRBV21-1 | TGTGCCAGCAGCAATGAAGGGGCCCCGGGGGATTACTCCTATAATTCACCCCTCCACTTT | CASSNEGAPGDYSYNSPLHF
TRBJ1-4 | . | . | TRBV9 | TGTGCCAGCAGCTCACCCCGGGGGGAGGAAAAACTGTTTTTT | CASSSPRGEEKLFF
TRBJ1-1 | TRBD1 | . | TRBV6-5 | TGTGCCAGCAGTTACTCGGGACAGGGACGGGCCACTGAAGCTTTCTTT | CASSYSGQGRATEAFF
TRBJ1-1 | TRBD1 | . | TRBV2 | TGTGCCAGCAGTCAGGACAGGGGTGAAGCTTTCTTT | CASSQDRGEAFF
TRBJ1-1 | TRBD1 | . | TRBV28 | TGTGCCAGCAGTTTACAGGGACAGGGTGGGACTGAAGCTTTCTTT | CASSLQGQGGTEAFF
TRBJ2-7 | TRBD2 | once | TRBV14 | TGTGCCAGCAGATTAGCGGGGTCCTACGAGCAGTACTTC | CASRLAGSYEQYF
TRBJ1-1 | . | . | TRBV7-2 | TGTGCCAGCAGCCAACACCCCATGAACACTGAAGCTTTCTTT | CASSQHPMNTEAFF
TRBJ1-5 | . | . | TRBV24-1 | TGTGCCACCAGTGATTTGCAGGGAACAAATGGCTCCAATCAGCCCCAGCATTTT | CATSDLQGTNGSNQPQHF
TRBJ1-5 | . | . | TRBV7-2 | TGTGCCAGCAGCCTAGACAGAGATCAGCCCCAGCATTTT | CASSLDRDQPQHF
TRBJ2-2 | TRBD2 | . | TRBV18 | TGTGCCAGCTCACCACCGAGTGGGACTAGCCCCGGGGAGCTGTTTTTT | CASSPPSGTSPGELFF
TRBJ2-1 | . | . | TRBV28 | TGTGCCAGCAGTTTGTGGGGGGAGACGAGTGAGCAGTTCTTC | CASSLWGETSEQFF
TRBJ1-2 | . | . | TRBV14 | TGTGCCAGCAGCCACAGGGCGTCCGTGGGCTACACCTTC | CASSHRASVGYTF
TRBJ1-2 | TRBD1 | . | TRBV30 | TGTGCCCGGACCCCGGGACAGGGGGCGGTCGGCTACACCTTC | CARTPGQGAVGYTF
TRBJ2-2 | . | . | TRBV30 | TGTGCCTGGACTCGGGGAGCCACCGGGGAGCTGTTTTTT | CAWTRGATGELFF
TRBJ2-2 | . | . | TRBV4-1 | TGCGCCAGCAGCCAAGGAAACCTAGCGAACACCGGGGAGCTGTTTTTT | CASSQGNLANTGELFF
TRBJ2-7 | TRBD2 | . | TRBV27 | TGTGCCACCGGGACTAGCGGGTACGAGCAGTACTTC | CATGTSGYEQYF
TRBJ1-4 | TRBD1 | . | TRBV7-8 | TGTGCCAGCAGGCAGGACAGGGGTGCCGAAAAACTGTTTTTT | CASRQDRGAEKLFF
TRBJ1-2 | . | . | TRBV3-1/TRBV3-2 | TGTGCCAGCAGCCGAGGGAGCTTTAACTATGGCTACACCTTC | CASSRGSFNYGYTF
TRBJ1-3 | . | . | TRBV3-1/TRBV3-2 | TGTGCCAGCAGACCGACAGAATTTGGAAACACCATATATTTT | CASRPTEFGNTIYF
TRBJ2-6 | . | . | TRBV5-4 | TGTGCCAGCAGCACACAGGGTTGGTCTGGGGCCAACGTCCTGACTTTC | CASSTQGWSGANVLTF
TRBJ2-2 | . | . | TRBV5-6 | TGTGCCAGCAGCTTGGACAGAGAATACACCGGGGAGCTGTTTTTT | CASSLDREYTGELFF
TRBJ1-1 | . | . | TRBV28 | TGTGCCAGCAGTCCTCCCTCCCGCTCGAGGGAAGCTTTCTTT | CASSPPSRSREAFF
TRBJ1-1 | TRBD1 | . | TRBV5-4 | TGTGCCAGCAGCCCTAGGACAGGGAGTGAAGCTTTCTTT | CASSPRTGSEAFF
TRBJ2-5 | . | . | TRBV18 | TGTGCCAGCTCACCACCGAACAGGAAAGAGACCCAGTACTTC | CASSPPNRKETQYF
TRBJ2-1 | TRBD2 | . | TRBV24-1 | TGTGCCACCAGTGATCCCGGACTAGCGGGGGGGAATGAGCAGTTCTTC | CATSDPGLAGGNEQFF
TRBJ1-3 | . | . | TRBV5-6 | TGTGCCAGCAGCCCCTATACTCTCCCGGGGGGAAACACCATATATTTT | CASSPYTLPGGNTIYF
TRBJ2-7 | TRBD2 | . | TRBV28 | TGTGCCAGCAGTTCAGCGGGAGTTAAGTACGAGCAGTACTTC | CASSSAGVKYEQYF
TRBJ2-7 | . | . | TRBV9 | TGTGCCAGCAGCGTATTACGAGGGGAGCAGTACTTC | CASSVLRGEQYF
TRBJ1-3 | TRBD1 | . | TRBV7-2 | TGTGCCAGCAGCTTGGACAGGGGGAGAGGAAACACCATATATTTT | CASSLDRGRGNTIYF
TRBJ2-4 | . | . | TRBV21-1 | TGTGCCAGCAGCGCGGCGGGGGGGCTAGGAGGTAAAGACATTCAGTACTTC | CASSAAGGLGGKDIQYF
TRBJ2-7 | TRBD2 | once | TRBV7-2 | TGTGCCAGCAGCTTCCAAGCGGGAGATGGCTACGAGCAGTACTTC | CASSFQAGDGYEQYF
TRBJ2-2 | TRBD2 | once | TRBV19 | TGTGCCAGTAGTCCCACAGCGGGGATCGCCGGGGAGCTGTTTTTT | CASSPTAGIAGELFF
TRBJ2-3 | TRBD2 | . | TRBV9 | TGTGCCAGCAGCACGCGACTAGCGGAAGATGTGGGAGATACGCAGTATTTT | CASSTRLAEDVGDTQYF
TRBJ2-3 | TRBD2 | . | TRBV6-5 | TGTGCCACCATCCTTAGCGGGGGAGATACGCAGTATTTT | CATILSGGDTQYF
TRBJ1-3 | TRBD1 | few | TRBV30 | TGTGCCTTGGGGCAGGGGGCCGGAAACACCATATATTTT | CALGQGAGNTIYF
TRBJ2-7 | TRBD1 | . | TRBV30 | TGTGCCTTCTCGGACGGGACAGAGACTTTCTACGAGCAGTACTTC | CAFSDGTETFYEQYF
TRBJ2-7 | TRBD2 | . | TRBV14 | TGTGCCAGCAGCCGGGCTAGCGGGGGTGGCGAGCAGTACTTC | CASSRASGGGEQYF
TRBJ1-5 | . | few | TRBV27 | TGTGCCAGCAAACTACTTTATGGGCCCCAGCATTTT | CASKLLYGPQHF
TRBJ1-1 | TRBD1 | . | TRBV30 | TGTGCCTGGAGTACAGGGGTTGAAGCTTTCTTT | CAWSTGVEAFF
TRBJ2-6 | . | many | TRBV28 | TGTGCCAGCACCTCCTTAGTCACCTCTGGGGCCAACGTCCTGACTTTC | CASTSLVTSGANVLTF
TRBJ1-1 | . | . | TRBV21-1 | TGTGCCAGCAGACTGACGGACAGGGGTTGGTACACTGAAGCTTTCTTT | CASRLTDRGWYTEAFF
TRBJ1-2 | TRBD1 | . | TRBV19 | TGTGCCAGTAGGGCCCCCGGGACAGGGACTAACTATGGCTACACCTTC | CASRAPGTGTNYGYTF
TRBJ2-1 | TRBD2 | . | TRBV7-8 | TGTGCCAGCAGCTATTTTTTTGGGGGACTAGCGGGAGACAATGAGCAGTTCTTC | CASSYFFGGLAGDNEQFF
TRBJ2-1 | . | . | TRBV30 | TGTGCCTGGAGTGTTAACAATGAGCAGTTCTTC | CAWSVNNEQFF
TRBJ2-1 | TRBD2 | . | TRBV4-3 | TGCGCCAGCAGCCAAGAATTGCCGGGGGGGCCGGGCTCCTACAATGAGCAGTTCTTC | CASSQELPGGPGSYNEQFF
TRBJ1-5 | . | . | TRBV10-3 | TGTGCCATCAGTGAGTCTTGGAGTCAGCCCCAGCATTTT | CAISESWSQPQHF
TRBJ2-3 | . | few | TRBV21-1 | TGTGCCAGCAGCAAAGGTCTTAGCGGGGGGGAATTTGATACGCAGTATTTT | CASSKGLSGGEFDTQYF
TRBJ2-2 | TRBD2 | . | TRBV19 | TGTGCCAGTCATCCGGGACTAGCGGGAGGTCGAAGCACCGGGGAGCTGTTTTTT | CASHPGLAGGRSTGELFF
TRBJ1-2 | TRBD1 | once | TRBV19 | TGTGCCAGTATTCAAGACAGGGTCGGCGGCTACACCTTC | CASIQDRVGGYTF
TRBJ1-2 | TRBD1 | . | TRBV6-5 | TGTGCCAGCATTCGGGGGACAGGGGGAGGTGGCTACACCTTC | CASIRGTGGGGYTF
TRBJ2-2 | . | few | TRBV7-9 | TGTGCCAGCAGCTCCAATCGAGTTGGCGGGGAGCTGTTTTTT | CASSSNRVGGELFF
TRBJ1-2 | . | . | TRBV27 | TGTGCCAGCAGTTTATACGCGGGTTACTATGGCTACACCTTC | CASSLYAGYYGYTF
TRBJ2-3 | TRBD2 | . | TRBV7-8 | TGTGCCAGCAGCTTAGGCACTAGCGGGAGTACAGATACGCAGTATTTT | CASSLGTSGSTDTQYF
TRBJ1-2 | . | . | TRBV6-5 | TGTGCCGCACATTTCGAGGGCAACGCTAACTATGGCTACACCTTC | CAAHFEGNANYGYTF
TRBJ2-3 | TRBD2 | . | TRBV7-3 | TGTGCCAGCAGCTCGACTAGCGGGGGGAAAGATACGCAGTATTTT | CASSSTSGGKDTQYF